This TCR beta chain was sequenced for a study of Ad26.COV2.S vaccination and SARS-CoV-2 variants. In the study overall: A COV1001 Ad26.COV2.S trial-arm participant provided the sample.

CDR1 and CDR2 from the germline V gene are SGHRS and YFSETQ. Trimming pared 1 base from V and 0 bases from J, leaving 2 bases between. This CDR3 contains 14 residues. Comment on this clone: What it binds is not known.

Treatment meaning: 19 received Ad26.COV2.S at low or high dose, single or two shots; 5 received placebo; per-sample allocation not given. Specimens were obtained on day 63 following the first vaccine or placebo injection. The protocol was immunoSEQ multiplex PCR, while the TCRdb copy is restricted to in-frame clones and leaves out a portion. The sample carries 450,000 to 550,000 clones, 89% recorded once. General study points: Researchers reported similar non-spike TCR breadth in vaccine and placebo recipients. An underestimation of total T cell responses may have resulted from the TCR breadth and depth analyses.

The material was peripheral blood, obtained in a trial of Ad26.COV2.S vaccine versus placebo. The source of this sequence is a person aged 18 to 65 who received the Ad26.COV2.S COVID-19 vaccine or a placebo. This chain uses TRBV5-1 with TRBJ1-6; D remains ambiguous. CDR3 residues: CASSLYSYNSPLHF. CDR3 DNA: TGCGCCAGCAGCTTGTACTCCTATAATTCACCCCTCCACTTT.